This TCR beta chain emerged from a study of T cells in localized non-small cell lung cancer. To note about this clone: Its antigen is unidentified.

Study outcomes and limitations: The appearance of a median 57 of the top 100 tumor clones was seen in adjacent lung. Uninvolved adjacent lung showed the highest T cell clonality, exceeding tumor. Increased T cell density in blood showed an association with longer overall survival.

Sequencing used immunoSEQ multiplex PCR; TCRdb keeps in-frame clones, though not all of them. The sample yields approximately 1,600 clones, 26% seen once. Per germline, CDR1 SGHNT and CDR2 YENEEA. V shed 2 bases and J 10 bases; nucleotides not matched to a gene: 9. The CDR3 has 14 residues. This clonotype was sampled from a man aged 35-75 years with stage I lung adenocarcinoma. The V gene is TRBV11-3, the J gene TRBJ1-1; 8 bases are a match to TRBD1. The sample here was lung tumor tissue, taken before any cancer treatment. The CDR3 DNA follows: TGTGCCAGCAGCTTAAGGGGCCAGGGGGCTCCAGCTTTCTTT. It encodes CASSLRGQGAPAFF.